The rows below give T cell receptor beta chains drawn from one sample of a study of blood T cell repertoires in COVID-19. The table came from immunoSEQ multiplex PCR; TCRdb's copy has only in-frame clones and leaves some out. The sample yields 250,000 or so clones, approximately 88% seen once. Sequenced material: PBMCs or T cells enriched from blood (not recorded which). These receptors all stem from a woman in her 30s who had been exposed to COVID-19. The CDR3 runs from the conserved cysteine through the conserved F or W. The order of the fields is J gene, clone size, CDR3 length, V gene, D gene, CDR3 DNA, CDR3 protein. D genes are given only for firm matches. Size tells how often a clone was seen (once, few, many) or the class of an expanded clone, and some rows leave it out.

TRBJ2-5 NA 18 TRBV13 TRBD2 TGTGCCAGCAGCTTAGGCCTGGGACTAGCGGGACGGGAAGAGACCCAGTACTTC CASSLGLGLAGREETQYF
TRBJ1-2 NA 12 TRBV19 NA TGTGCCAGTAGTATAATGGGCGCTGGCTACACCTTC CASSIMGAGYTF
TRBJ1-2 NA 15 TRBV9 TRBD1 TGTGCCAGCAGCGTAGAGGGACAGGGGAACTATGGCTACACCTTC CASSVEGQGNYGYTF
TRBJ1-4 NA 14 TRBV28 NA TGTGCCAGCAGTTTATGGGACCGGGGTGGAAAACTGTTTTTT CASSLWDRGGKLFF
TRBJ2-7 few 13 TRBV11-1 NA TGTGCCAGCAGCCCAAGGCAGGCCTACGAGCAGTACTTC CASSPRQAYEQYF
TRBJ1-5 few 13 TRBV10-1 NA TGCGCCAGCAGTCCAGGGGCGGTGGGGCCCCAGCATTTT CASSPGAVGPQHF
TRBJ2-7 NA 15 TRBV7-2 TRBD2 TGTGCCAGCAGCTTAGCGGCGCGGGGGGTCTACGAGCAGTACTTC CASSLAARGVYEQYF
TRBJ1-5 NA 15 TRBV4-2 NA TGTGCCAGCAGCCAAGCGACAGGTGGCAATCAGCCCCAGCATTTT CASSQATGGNQPQHF
TRBJ2-5 once 15 TRBV20-1 TRBD2 TGCAGTGCTAGTCCCCTAGCGGGAGTTGGAGAGACCCAGTACTTC CSASPLAGVGETQYF
TRBJ1-1 once 13 TRBV11-2 NA TGTGCCAGCAGCCGGGGACATGGGAGCTCAGCTTTCTTT CASSRGHGSSAFF
TRBJ2-3 NA 12 TRBV30 NA TGTGCCTGGAGTGTACTGGCGGGGACGCAGTATTTT CAWSVLAGTQYF
TRBJ2-7 NA 14 TRBV5-6 NA TGTGCCAGCAGCTTTACCGGGAGCTCCTACGAGCAGTACTTC CASSFTGSSYEQYF
TRBJ1-5 NA 15 TRBV19 TRBD1 TGTGCCAGTAGTACCGATGGACAGGGCAATCAGCCCCAGCATTTT CASSTDGQGNQPQHF
TRBJ1-4 NA 14 TRBV28 TRBD1 TGTGCCAGCAGTCCCCGACAGGGAATTGAAAAACTGTTTTTT CASSPRQGIEKLFF
TRBJ2-5 NA 16 TRBV6-2/TRBV6-3 TRBD2 TGTGCCAGCAGTCGGACTAGCGGGAGAGCCCAAGAGACCCAGTACTTC CASSRTSGRAQETQYF
TRBJ2-1 NA 14 TRBV2 NA TGTGCCAGCAGTGAACCAGGGTACTACAATGAGCAGTTCTTC CASSEPGYYNEQFF
TRBJ2-3 NA 14 TRBV6-5 TRBD2 TGTGCCAGCAACCTAGCGGGAGTAACAGATACGCAGTATTTT CASNLAGVTDTQYF
TRBJ2-3 NA 17 TRBV11-2 TRBD2 TGTGCCAGCAGCTTCTCGGGTAGCGGGAGTCCAGGGGATACGCAGTATTTT CASSFSGSGSPGDTQYF
TRBJ1-5 NA 14 TRBV7-2 NA TGTGCCAGCAGCTTAGGGGGGGGCCGCCAGCCCCAGCATTTT CASSLGGGRQPQHF
TRBJ2-1 NA 17 TRBV5-4 TRBD2 TGTGCCAGCAGCTTGAGTGACAGGCTAGCGGGAGGGATGGATCAGTTCTTC CASSLSDRLAGGMDQFF
TRBJ2-3 few 21 TRBV4-1 TRBD1 TGCGCCAGCAGCCCCGCGGCGGGACAGGGGAATAGGCGGGCTAGCACAGATACGCAGTATTTT CASSPAAGQGNRRASTDTQYF
TRBJ2-1 NA 15 TRBV7-6 TRBD2 TGTGCCAGCAGCCGGTTTCTAGCGGGAGTGAGTGAGCAGTTCTTC CASSRFLAGVSEQFF
TRBJ1-1 few 14 TRBV3-1/TRBV3-2 NA TGTGCCAGCAGCCCCGACAGTCTGAACACTGAAGCTTTCTTT CASSPDSLNTEAFF
TRBJ2-3 NA 15 TRBV3-1/TRBV3-2 NA TGTGCCAGCAGCCAAGTTGCGATAGATGGAGATACGCAGTATTTT CASSQVAIDGDTQYF
TRBJ2-1 NA 15 TRBV5-1 TRBD2 TGCGCCAGCAGCTTGGAGACGGGCGGGAGGACTGAGCAGTTCTTC CASSLETGGRTEQFF
TRBJ2-6 NA 17 TRBV3-1/TRBV3-2 NA TGTGCCAGCAGCCAAGGTTTAGTCGGCTCTGGGGCCAACGTCCTGACTTTC CASSQGLVGSGANVLTF
TRBJ2-7 NA 16 TRBV6-1 NA TGTGCCAGCAGTGAGAACTCGGAAGAGGACTCCTACGAGCAGTACTTC CASSENSEEDSYEQYF
TRBJ1-1 NA 11 TRBV6-5 NA TGTGCCAGCCGGAGGGATTCTGAAGCTTTCTTT CASRRDSEAFF
TRBJ2-5 once 12 TRBV4-1 NA TGCGCCAGCAGCCAAGCCCAAGGGGTGAAGTACTTC CASSQAQGVKYF
TRBJ1-5 few 16 TRBV28 TRBD1 TGTGCCAGCAGTCCTTTCGGGGGACAGGGGAATCAGCCCCAGCATTTT CASSPFGGQGNQPQHF
TRBJ2-3 NA 17 TRBV5-4 TRBD2 TGTGCCAGCAGCTTGTGGACGTGGGAGGGCCCCGGAGATACGCAGTATTTT CASSLWTWEGPGDTQYF
TRBJ1-5 NA 14 TRBV2 NA TGTGCCAGCAGTCGGGAAGACAGGCGACTGCCCCAGCATTTT CASSREDRRLPQHF
TRBJ2-7 NA 14 TRBV3-1/TRBV3-2 NA TGTGCCAGCAGCCAACCAGGGTTCTCCCCACAGCAGTACTTC CASSQPGFSPQQYF
TRBJ1-5 once 14 TRBV2 NA TGTGCCAGCAACCCCTGGGGAGGGGTTCAGCCCCAGCATTTT CASNPWGGVQPQHF
TRBJ1-1 NA 14 TRBV4-1 NA TGCGCCAGCAGCCAAGAAGAAGCGGTAACTGAAGCTTTCTTT CASSQEEAVTEAFF
TRBJ2-2 NA 20 TRBV10-3 TRBD2 TGTGCCATACAAGGTTCAGGGACTAGCTCCTATGTAGGCGGCACCGGGGAGCTGTTTTTT CAIQGSGTSSYVGGTGELFF
TRBJ1-1 NA 15 TRBV5-1 NA TGCGCCAGCAGCCACAGCATGGAAAAACACACTGAAGCTTTCTTT CASSHSMEKHTEAFF
TRBJ2-7 NA 17 TRBV7-9 TRBD2 TGTGCCAGCAAGGGGGGCCCGGCGGGAGGGGCCTCCTACGAGCAGTACTTC CASKGGPAGGASYEQYF
TRBJ2-3 NA 16 TRBV7-2 TRBD2 TGTGCCAGCAGCTTAGCTAGCGGGAGGGCCACAGATACGCAGTATTTT CASSLASGRATDTQYF
TRBJ2-5 NA 13 TRBV2 NA TGTGCCAGCAGGGTCGAGACACAAGAGACCCAGTACTTC CASRVETQETQYF
TRBJ2-7 NA 14 TRBV19 TRBD2 TGTGCCAGTAGTGTAACTAGCGATTCCTACGAGCAGTACTTC CASSVTSDSYEQYF
TRBJ2-2 NA 15 TRBV11-2 TRBD1 TGTGCCAGCAGCTTGACAGGGACGAACACCGGGGAGCTGTTTTTT CASSLTGTNTGELFF
TRBJ2-7 few 12 TRBV14 NA TGTGCCCCCGCTTTCTGGAGCCACGAGCAGTACTTC CAPAFWSHEQYF